The 20 T cell receptor beta chains presented below share a single source sample, sequenced in a study of blood T cell repertoires in COVID-19. Clones were sequenced by immunoSEQ multiplex PCR, and TCRdb holds only the in-frame ones, with some missing. This table holds more than 300,000 clones, around 83% found once. Sequencing used PBMCs or T cells enriched from blood (not recorded which). Receptor source: a woman in her 50s who had recovered from COVID-19.

V is TRBV7-3 and J is TRBJ1-2; tentative D call: TRBD1 (5 bases). Germline CDR1 SGHTA, CDR2 FQGTGA. Trimming took 5 bases from V and 12 from J, leaving 13 bases between them. There are 11 residues in the CDR3. The CDR3 nucleotides are TGTGCCAGCAGCGACGGGGGGAAAAACACCTTC. This sequence encodes CASSDGGKNTF. Complete variable domain (other parts from reference TRBV7-3 and TRBJ1-2): GAGVSQTPSNKVTEKGKYVELRCDPISGHTALYWYRQSLGQGPEFLIYFQGTGAADDSGLPNDRFFAVRPEGSVSTLKIQRTERGDSAVYLCASSDGGKNTFGSGTRLTVV.

This chain links TRBV30 with TRBJ1-3; D not resolved. CDR1 is GTSNPN and CDR2 is SVGIG in the germline V gene (reference sequence). The CDR3 is 14 residues long. V was pared by 3 bases and J by 0 bases, with 9 bases between. This chain's CDR3 is CAWSSRPSGNTIYF. The CDR3 DNA reads as TGTGCCTGGAGCAGTCGCCCCTCTGGAAACACCATATATTTT.

For the CDR3, the DNA is TGCGCCAGCAGCCTTAGCGGGGGGGCCTCCTACGAGCAGTACTTC. It yields the protein CASSLSGGASYEQYF. V gene TRBV5-1 combines with J gene TRBJ2-7; 11 nucleotides align to TRBD2. V was pared by 4 bases and J by 0 bases, with 3 bases of the junction left unmatched. There are 15 residues in the CDR3. Germline V lookup: CDR1 SGHRS, CDR2 YFSETQ.

Here the CDR3 reads CASTLLDGTEAFF. The CDR3 coding sequence is TGTGCCAGCACTCTACTCGACGGGACTGAAGCTTTCTTT. The genes are TRBV7-2 and TRBJ1-1; D gene ambiguous. The CDR3 consists of 13 residues. Germline V gene data show CDR1 as SGHTA and CDR2 as FQGNSA. V lost 7 bases and J lost 5, with 14 bases in between.

V gene TRBV5-1 combines with J gene TRBJ2-5; D might be TRBD1 (6 bases). V dropped 5 bases and J dropped 2 bases, with 13 bases sitting between them. CDR3 length equals 14 residues. The germline CDR1 and CDR2 sequences are SGHRS and YFSETQ. CDR3 sequence reads: CASRTGHSQETQYF. The CDR3 DNA sequence: TGCGCCAGCAGGACAGGTCATTCACAAGAGACCCAGTACTTC.

V usage is TRBV2 and J usage is TRBJ1-6; no reliable D call. The V end was cut by 5 bases, the J end by 9 bases, with 17 bases between. The CDR3 spans 15 residues. The germline gives CDR1 SNHLY, CDR2 FYNNEI. The CDR3 reads CASSREVGVGSPLHF. CDR3 DNA sequence: TGTGCCAGCAGTAGGGAGGTCGGGGTAGGTTCACCCCTCCACTTT.

The genes are TRBV25-1 and TRBJ2-2, with no clear D. CDR3 length: 15 amino acids. V lost 2 bases to trimming and J lost 6 bases, with 13 bases between them. Per germline, CDR1 MGHDK and CDR2 SYGVNS. The CDR3 region is CASSERSPFPGELFF. The CDR3 bases are TGTGCCAGCAGTGAACGGTCGCCATTCCCCGGGGAGCTGTTTTTT.

This clone came up a few times. The V gene is TRBV5-1, the J gene TRBJ2-7; no clear D gene. Per the germline V gene, CDR1 is SGHRS and CDR2 is YFSETQ. This CDR3 is built from 12 residues. Trimming left V 0 bases short and J 2 bases short, with 3 bases between. Here the CDR3 reads CASSLDTYEQYF. The DNA of the CDR3 is TGCGCCAGCAGCTTGGACACCTACGAGCAGTACTTC.

On this clone: The junction shows a germline mismatch at one end, possibly a read error. The V and J genes are TRBV6-5 and TRBJ1-6; no reliable D call. The CDR3 totals 14 residues. CDR1 is MNHEY and CDR2 is SVGAGI in the germline V gene. This CDR3 reads CANSTTRNNSPLHF. The DNA of the CDR3 is TGTGCCAACAGTACGACACGGAATAATTCACCCCTCCACTTT.

This chain connects TRBV3-1 (or the pseudogene TRBV3-2) to TRBJ2-1; 12 bases are a match to TRBD2. Trimming at V came to 4 bases and at J to 1 base, leaving 5 bases not matched to a gene. This CDR3 region has 17 residues. CDR1 is LGHDT, CDR2 YNNKEL, per germline (reference sequence). The CDR3 sequence: CASSRSGTSGSYNEQFF. The CDR3 bases are TGTGCCAGCAGCCGCTCCGGGACTAGCGGGTCCTACAATGAGCAGTTCTTC.

The chain joins TRBV28 to TRBJ2-7; a possible D gene is TRBD1 (5 bases). This CDR3 is 17 amino acids long. The V and J ends lost 3 bases and 0 bases respectively, with 18 bases between them. The germline V gene encodes CDR1 MDHEN and CDR2 SYDVKM. The CDR3 region has the DNA TGTGCCAGCAGTTTCCCGTCCCGACGACAGAACTCCTACGAGCAGTACTTC. Protein: CASSFPSRRQNSYEQYF.

This clone has a single count. V usage is TRBV4-1 and J usage is TRBJ2-7, with TRBD1 matching 7 bases. Germline V gene data show CDR1 as MGHRA and CDR2 as YSYEKL. The CDR3 has 14 residues. Trimming at V came to 4 bases and at J to 4 bases, leaving 7 bases not matched to a gene. This chain's CDR3 is CASSPGTASYEQYF. In DNA, the CDR3 is TGCGCCAGCAGCCCCGGGACAGCGAGTTACGAGCAGTACTTC.

The V call is TRBV28, the J call TRBJ1-2; 7 positions agree with TRBD1. J lost 3 bases, V lost 4 bases, and 5 bases had no gene match. Germline lookup yields CDR1 MDHEN and CDR2 SYDVKM. This CDR3 is built from 14 residues. CDR3 amino acids: CASSSRQGYYGYTF. The CDR3 DNA reads as TGTGCCAGCAGTTCACGACAGGGTTACTATGGCTACACCTTC.

The chain uses TRBV7-2 and TRBJ1-5, with 11 bases matching TRBD1. V shed 1 base and J 1 base; nucleotides not matched to a gene: 3. Germline V gives CDR1 SGHTA, CDR2 FQGNSA. The CDR3 loop spans 17 amino acids. CDR3 sequence reads: CASSLVGTGGSNQPQHF. The CDR3 bases are TGTGCCAGCAGCTTAGTCGGGACAGGGGGAAGCAATCAGCCCCAGCATTTT. The variable domain in full, with the rest retrieved from reference TRBV7-2 and TRBJ1-5, is GAGVSQSPSNKVTEKGKDVELRCDPISGHTALYWYRQSLGQGLEFLIYFQGNSAPDKSGLPSDRFSAERTGGSVSTLTIQRTQQEDSAVYLCASSLVGTGGSNQPQHFGDGTRLSIL.

V and J are TRBV6-5 and TRBJ1-5; the D is unclear. V was cut by 4 bases and J by 6 bases, with 10 bases left in between. This CDR3 is built from 13 residues. The V gene's germline CDR1 is MNHEY and CDR2 SVGAGI. CDR3: CASSSGVTQPQHF. For the CDR3, the DNA is TGTGCCAGCAGTTCTGGAGTTACTCAGCCCCAGCATTTT.

The CDR3, as DNA: TGTGCCAGCAGCTTAGACCCTAGTCTAGCGGAGCAGTTCTTC. Its translation: CASSLDPSLAEQFF. This chain connects TRBV11-3 to TRBJ2-1; D perhaps matches TRBD2 (6 bases). The V gene's germline CDR1 is SGHNT and CDR2 YENEEA. The V gene lost 0 bases and the J gene lost 10 bases, with 13 bases spanning the gap. The CDR3 has 14 residues. Combining the CDR3 with reference TRBV11-3 and TRBJ2-1 gives the whole variable domain EAGVVQSPRYKIIEKKQPVAFWCNPISGHNTLYWYLQNLGQGPELLIRYENEEAVDDSQLPKDRFSAERLKGVDSTLKIQPAELGDSAVYLCASSLDPSLAEQFFGPGTRLTVL.

Comments on this clone: Mismatch with germline at one junction end may stem from a read error. V is TRBV20-1 and J is TRBJ2-3, with 7 bases aligning to TRBD1. This CDR3 has 10 amino acids. CDR1 DFQATT and CDR2 SNEGSKA come from the germline V gene (reference sequence). This CDR3 is CSATPGTADF. In DNA, the CDR3 is TGCAGTGCTACCCCCGGGACAGCAGATTTT.

This chain connects TRBV6-2 or TRBV6-3 to TRBJ1-2, with 9 bases aligning to TRBD1. This CDR3 comprises 14 residues. The V segment lost 5 bases and the J segment 4 bases; nucleotides outside the gene matches: 5. Germline V gene data show CDR1 as MNHEY and CDR2 as SVGEGT. Here the CDR3 DNA reads TGTGCCAGCAGTAGGGGACAGGGTCTCTATGGCTACACCTTC. Translating gives CASSRGQGLYGYTF.

J is TRBJ2-2 and V is TRBV29-1; D gene ambiguous. Germline values: CDR1 SQVTM, CDR2 ANQGSEA. The CDR3 consists of 12 residues. V shed 4 bases and J shed 6 bases, with 9 bases lying between them. The CDR3 coding sequence is TGCAGCGTTGCCATGGCAGCCGGGGAGCTGTTTTTT. Amino acid sequence: CSVAMAAGELFF.

The chain links TRBV28 to TRBJ1-4, with 7 bases fitting TRBD1. V lost 5 bases and J lost 5; bases outside the gene matches: 11. The germline gives CDR1 MDHEN, CDR2 SYDVKM. This CDR3 has 16 residues. In DNA, the CDR3 is TGTGCCAGCAGTCTCAACAGGGGCCCCCTAAATGAAAAACTGTTTTTT. This sequence encodes CASSLNRGPLNEKLFF.